This TCR beta chain was sequenced during a study of cytomegalovirus exposure and HLA in healthy donors. This clone was seen a few times. PCR used 60 Vbeta primers and 13 Jbeta primers. Data came from immunoSEQ multiplex PCR; TCRdb stores just in-frame clones and leaves some out. The sample has roughly 130,000 clones, approximately 80% seen once. The CDR3 contains 15 residues. Trimming shortened V by 3 bases and J by 3 bases, and 15 bases separated the two germline ends. Germline assignment: CDR1 LNHDA and CDR2 SQIVND (reference sequence). The V and J genes are TRBV19 and TRBJ2-7, with D unclear. Sample: PBMCs. The sequence derives from a woman aged 50 to 65 in good health and CMV-seropositive. CDR3 residues: CASSIGGSGNYEQYF. CDR3 sequence (DNA): TGTGCCAGTAGTATTGGTGGGTCAGGAAACTACGAGCAGTACTTC.